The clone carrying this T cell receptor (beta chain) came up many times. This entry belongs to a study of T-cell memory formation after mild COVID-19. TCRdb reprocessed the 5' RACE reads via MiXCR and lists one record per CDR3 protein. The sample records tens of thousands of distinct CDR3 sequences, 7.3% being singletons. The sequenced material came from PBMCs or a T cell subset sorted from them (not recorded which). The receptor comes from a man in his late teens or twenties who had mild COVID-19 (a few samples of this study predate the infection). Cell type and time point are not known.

CDR3: CASSQDQRGASDTQYF. The CDR3 bases are TGCGCCAGCAGCCAAGATCAGCGGGGGGCCTCAGATACGCAGTATTTT. The rearrangement links TRBV4-3 to TRBJ2-3; 9 bases line up with TRBD2. Germline CDR1 LGHNA, CDR2 YSLEER. V was pared by 0 bases and J by 4 bases, with 5 bases of the junction left unmatched. The length of the CDR3 is 16 residues.